In this sample, the clone carrying this T cell receptor delta chain is large (0.1 to 1%). Its cognate antigen is unknown. This entry comes from a study of gammadelta T cells in human blood. TCRdb re-called the RT-PCR reads via CATT. This sample has about 460 delta-chain clones; roughly 15% occur once, and the top ten carry about 17%. Germline V gene data show CDR1 as TSWWSYY and CDR2 as QGS. With V trimmed by 0 bases and J by 2 bases, 3 bases remained unmatched. CDR3 length equals 17 residues. Broader study findings: Microbial exposure appeared to drive polyclonal γδ T cell expansion after birth.

The source of this sequence is a human donor. Sequenced material: non-Vgamma9Vdelta2 gamma-delta T cells from infant blood. The genes are TRDV1 and TRDJ1; 13 bases match TRDD3. Written as DNA, the CDR3 is TGTGCTCTTGGGGAACTACTGGGGGATACGATGACCGATAAACTCATCTTT. Protein sequence: CALGELLGDTMTDKLIF.